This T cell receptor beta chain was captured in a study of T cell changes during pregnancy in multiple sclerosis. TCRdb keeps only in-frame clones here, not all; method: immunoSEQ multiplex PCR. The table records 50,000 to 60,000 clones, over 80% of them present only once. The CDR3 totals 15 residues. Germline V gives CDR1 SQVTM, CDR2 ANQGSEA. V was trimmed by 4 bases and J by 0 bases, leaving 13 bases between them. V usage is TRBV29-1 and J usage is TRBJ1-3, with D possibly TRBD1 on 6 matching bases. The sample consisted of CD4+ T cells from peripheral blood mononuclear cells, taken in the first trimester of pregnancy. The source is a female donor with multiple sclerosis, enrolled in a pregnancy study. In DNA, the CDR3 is TGCAGCGTTGGAGGGGGGGGATTCTCTGGAAACACCATATATTTT. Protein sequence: CSVGGGGFSGNTIYF.